This note documents a single T cell receptor (beta chain) sequence. The protocol was immunoSEQ multiplex PCR, while the TCRdb copy is restricted to in-frame clones and leaves out a portion. The repertoire holds roughly 84,000 clones, with 93% as singletons. This entry is derived from a study of T cell changes during pregnancy in multiple sclerosis. The CDR3 is 13 amino acids. The germline CDR1 and CDR2 sequences are SGDLS and YYNGEE. V lost 1 base, J lost 6 bases, and 7 bases lay in between. This clonotype was obtained from a female donor in good health, enrolled as a control in a pregnancy study. The rearrangement links TRBV9 to TRBJ2-2, with D unclear. This specimen was peripheral blood, taken in the third trimester of pregnancy. CDR3 bases: TGTGCCAGCAGCGTAATAGGAGCCGGGGAGCTGTTTTTT. This encodes CASSVIGAGELFF.